The 3 T cell receptor beta chains presented below share a single source sample, sequenced in a study of T cell responses to AZD1222 COVID-19 vaccine (dated by TCRdb to the early 2020s). The library was made by the immunoSEQ multiplex PCR assay. TCRdb re-hosts the immuneACCESS table, in-frame sequences only. Its copies lack some clones; in the studies checked, an unresolved V gene accounts for under half of them, and the cause for the rest is not known. The table for this sample lists some 100,000 clones; about 90% of them were counted only once. Jointly, the top ten make up around 1.7% of the sample. The time point tag for this specimen amounts to: baseline before first vaccination. The material sequenced was peripheral blood, taken on day 0 of AZD1222 vaccination. The receptors derive from an adult in good health.

V gene TRBV7-8 combines with J gene TRBJ1-1; 8 bases fit TRBD1. J gave up 10 bases and V 4 bases, and 14 bases lay outside the gene matches. CDR1 is SGHVS and CDR2 is FQNEAQ in the germline V gene. CDR3 length: 15 residues. The CDR3: CASSSGQGLTLSAFF. The CDR3 DNA follows: TGTGCCAGCAGCTCCGGACAGGGCCTCACTCTTTCAGCTTTCTTT.

The chain has TRBV19 and TRBJ1-2, with D perhaps matching TRBD1 (5 bases). This CDR3 comprises 14 residues. The germline gives CDR1 LNHDA, CDR2 SQIVND (reference sequence). V lost 6 bases and J 9 bases, leaving 20 bases between the germline ends. In DNA, the CDR3 is TGTGCCAGTAGCGAAGCCGGGACGGCCGTAAGCTACACCTTC. Translating gives CASSEAGTAVSYTF. Drawing the rest from reference TRBV19 and TRBJ1-2, the complete variable domain is DGGITQSPKYLFRKEGQNVTLSCEQNLNHDAMYWYRQDPGQGLRLIYYSQIVNDFQKGDIAEGYSVSREKKESFPLTVTSAQKNPTAFYLCASSEAGTAVSYTFGSGTRLTVV.

V and J are TRBV9 and TRBJ1-1; a possible D gene is TRBD1 (6 bases). The germline gives CDR1 SGDLS, CDR2 YYNGEE. V lost 0 bases and J 8 bases, leaving 11 bases between the germline ends. The CDR3 contains 13 residues. CDR3 coding DNA: TGTGCCAGCAGCGTAGGGGGGCAGAGAGAAGCTTTCTTT. Protein product: CASSVGGQREAFF.